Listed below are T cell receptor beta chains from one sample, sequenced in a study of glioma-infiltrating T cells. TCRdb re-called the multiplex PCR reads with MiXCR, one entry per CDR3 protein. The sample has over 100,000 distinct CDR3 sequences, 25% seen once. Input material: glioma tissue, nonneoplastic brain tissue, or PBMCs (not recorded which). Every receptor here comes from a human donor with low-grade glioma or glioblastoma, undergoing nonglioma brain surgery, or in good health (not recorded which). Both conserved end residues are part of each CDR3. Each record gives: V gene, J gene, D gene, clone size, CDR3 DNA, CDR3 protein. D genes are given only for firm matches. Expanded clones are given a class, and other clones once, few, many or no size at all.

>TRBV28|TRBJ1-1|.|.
TGTGCCAGCAGTCCCCTCACCGGACTGATGAAAAACACTGAAGCTTTCTTT
CASSPLTGLMKNTEAFF
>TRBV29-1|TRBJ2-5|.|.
TGCAGCGTTGACAAGTCAGCCCAAGAGACCCAGTACTTC
CSVDKSAQETQYF
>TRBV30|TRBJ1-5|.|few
TGTGCCTGGAGTCGTGGGACCGATAGCAATCAGCCCCAGCATTTT
CAWSRGTDSNQPQHF
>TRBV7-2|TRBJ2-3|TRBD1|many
TGTGCCAGCAGCCCTGCCCGGGACAGGGTCACAGATACGCAGTATTTT
CASSPARDRVTDTQYF
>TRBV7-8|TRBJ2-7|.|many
TGTGCCAGCAGCCCGGACAGCCATCGCGCCTACGAGCAGTACTTC
CASSPDSHRAYEQYF
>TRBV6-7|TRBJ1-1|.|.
TGTGCCAGCAGTTACAATGACCGGGAGCGCACTGTAGCTTTCTTT
CASSYNDRERTVAFF
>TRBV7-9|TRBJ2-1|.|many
TGTGCCAGCAGCTTTGGGGGAGTTAGGTCCTACAATGAGCAGTTCTTC
CASSFGGVRSYNEQFF
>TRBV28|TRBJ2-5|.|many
TGTGCCAGCAGTTTATGGCCCTCTAAAGAGACCCAGTACTTC
CASSLWPSKETQYF
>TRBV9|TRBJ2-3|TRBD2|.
TGTGCCAGCAGCGCTCGGGCTAGCGGTCGTTATACGCAGTATTTT
CASSARASGRYTQYF
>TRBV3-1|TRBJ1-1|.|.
TGTGCCAGCAGCCAATCCCCGGGGATGAACACTGAAGCTTTCTTT
CASSQSPGMNTEAFF
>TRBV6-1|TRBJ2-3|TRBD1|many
TGTGCCAGCAGGCCGGGACAGAGCACAGATACGCAGTATTTT
CASRPGQSTDTQYF
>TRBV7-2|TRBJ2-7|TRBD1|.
TGTGCCAGCAGCACGACAGGGATGAGCTCCTACGAGCAGTACTTC
CASSTTGMSSYEQYF
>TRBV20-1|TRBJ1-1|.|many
TGCAGTGCTTGGGGCGCTCTAGCTGAAGCTTTCTTT
CSAWGALAEAFF
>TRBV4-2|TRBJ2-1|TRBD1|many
TGTGCCAGCAGCCTGGACAGGGCAAATGAGCAGTTCTTC
CASSLDRANEQFF
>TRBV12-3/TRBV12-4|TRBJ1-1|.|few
TGTGCCAGCAGTTTAGCGCAGTGGGGGGACACTGAAGCTTTCTTT
CASSLAQWGDTEAFF
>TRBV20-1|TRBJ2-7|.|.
TGCAGCGCCCGATCCCTTTACGAGCAGTACTTC
CSARSLYEQYF
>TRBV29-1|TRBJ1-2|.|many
TGCAGCGTTGAAGTGGCTGTTTATGGCTACACCTTC
CSVEVAVYGYTF
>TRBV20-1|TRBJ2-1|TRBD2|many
TGCAGTGCTAGAGAACTAGCGGGAGAACCCGATGAGCAGTTCTTC
CSARELAGEPDEQFF
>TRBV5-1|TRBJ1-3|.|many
TGCGCCAGCAGCCCCGGGGAAGGTGCAAACACCATATATTTT
CASSPGEGANTIYF
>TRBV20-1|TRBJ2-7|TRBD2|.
TGCAGTGCTAGAGTGGGACTAGCGGGTTACAATGAACAGTACTTC
CSARVGLAGYNEQYF
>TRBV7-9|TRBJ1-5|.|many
TGTGCCAGCAGCTTAGGAGGGATGGAGCCCCAGCATTTT
CASSLGGMEPQHF
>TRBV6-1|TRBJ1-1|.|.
TGTGCCAGCAGTAAGACCGGGAACATGAACACTGAAGCTTTCTTT
CASSKTGNMNTEAFF
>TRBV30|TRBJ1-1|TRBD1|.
TGTGCCTGGAGTCCTGGACAGGGGGACACTGAAGCTTTCTTT
CAWSPGQGDTEAFF
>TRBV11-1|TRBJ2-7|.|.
TGTGCCAGCAGCTTAGCGTTGGGCGGAAAATCCGAGCAGTACTTC
CASSLALGGKSEQYF
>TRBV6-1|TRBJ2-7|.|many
TGTGCCAGCAATCCCCTTGGAGAGAGGTCCCACGAGCAGTACTTC
CASNPLGERSHEQYF
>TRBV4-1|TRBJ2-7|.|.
TGCGCCAGCAGCCAAGGTTGGCGGAGTACATACGAGCAGTACTTC
CASSQGWRSTYEQYF
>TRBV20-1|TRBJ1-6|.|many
TGCAGTGCTGAATTGGGGGGCGCGGCACCCCTCCACTTT
CSAELGGAAPLHF
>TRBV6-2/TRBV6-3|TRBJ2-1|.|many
TGTTCCAGCGCAGTGGGCCAGATTAATGAGCAGTTCTTC
CSSAVGQINEQFF
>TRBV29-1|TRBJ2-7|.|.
TGCAGAGTTAGGGCCTCCTCCTACGAGCAGTACTTC
CRVRASSYEQYF
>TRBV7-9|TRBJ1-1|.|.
TGTGCCAGCAGCTTCCCCGGGACTAGCCTTCCCCCTGAAGCTTTCTTT
CASSFPGTSLPPEAFF
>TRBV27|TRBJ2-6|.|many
TGTGCCAGCAGTGCCAACAGGGCTGGGGCCAACGTCCTGACTTTC
CASSANRAGANVLTF
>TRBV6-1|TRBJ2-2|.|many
TGTGCCAGCAGCTACGTGCGGAGGACGAACACCGGGGAGCTGTTTTTT
CASSYVRRTNTGELFF
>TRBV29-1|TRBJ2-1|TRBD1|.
TGCAGCGTTGAAGATGGACAGGGGCCCCACAATGAGCAGTTCTTC
CSVEDGQGPHNEQFF
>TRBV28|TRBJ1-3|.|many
TGTGCCACCGAGGTGGCAGGCTCTGGAAACACCATATATTTT
CATEVAGSGNTIYF
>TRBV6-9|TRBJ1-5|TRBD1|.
TGTGTTAGCAGTTACCGGACAGGGTTAGGCAATCAGCCCCAGCATTTT
CVSSYRTGLGNQPQHF
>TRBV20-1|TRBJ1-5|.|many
TGCAGTGCTAGAACCGGACGCGGCAATCAGCCCCAGCATTTT
CSARTGRGNQPQHF
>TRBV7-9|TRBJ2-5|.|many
TGTGCCAGCAGCTCCTGGACGGAAGAGACCCAGTACTTC
CASSSWTEETQYF
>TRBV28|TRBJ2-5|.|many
TGTGCCAGCAGATCCCTTAGCATGACAGGTGGCGGGGATGAGACCCAGTACTTC
CASRSLSMTGGGDETQYF
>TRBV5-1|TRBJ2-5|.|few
TGCGCCAGCAGCCTCCGGTACCAAGAGACCCAGTACTTC
CASSLRYQETQYF
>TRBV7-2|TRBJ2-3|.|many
TGTGCCAGCAGCTTAAAGCCTAGCACAGATACGCAGTATTTT
CASSLKPSTDTQYF
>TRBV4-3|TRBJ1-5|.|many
TGCGCCAGCAGCCAAGAGTGGCAGGAAGATAGCAATCAGCCCCAGCATTTT
CASSQEWQEDSNQPQHF
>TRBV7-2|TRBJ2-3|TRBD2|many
TGTGCCAGCAGGTTCCATGGGGGGGTCACAGATACGCAGTATTTT
CASRFHGGVTDTQYF
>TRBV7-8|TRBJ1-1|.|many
TGTGCCAGCAGCTCCGGGTGGGTCGACACTGAAGCTTTCTTT
CASSSGWVDTEAFF
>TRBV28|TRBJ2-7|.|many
TGTGCCAGCTTCCATGATTCCTACGAGCAGTACTTC
CASFHDSYEQYF
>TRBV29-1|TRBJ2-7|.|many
TGCAGCGTTGGGGCGGTACTGGGCTACGAGCAGTACTTC
CSVGAVLGYEQYF
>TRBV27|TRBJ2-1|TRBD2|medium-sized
TGTGCCAGCAGTTGGAGCCGGGAGGGCCATCCTGAGCAGTTCTTC
CASSWSREGHPEQFF
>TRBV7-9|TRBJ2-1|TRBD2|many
TGTGCCAGCAGCCGGACTAGCGGGGGGGCAAGGCAGTTCTTC
CASSRTSGGARQFF
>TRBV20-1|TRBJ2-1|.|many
TGCAGTGCTAGAGTACCATACAATGAGCAGTTCTTC
CSARVPYNEQFF
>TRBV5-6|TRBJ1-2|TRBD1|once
TGTGCCAGCAGTTTTGACAGGGGCCCGGGCTGCACCTTC
CASSFDRGPGCTF
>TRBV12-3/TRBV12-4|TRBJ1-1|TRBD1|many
TGTGCCAGCAAGACCGGGACAGGGAACACTGAAGCTTTCTTT
CASKTGTGNTEAFF
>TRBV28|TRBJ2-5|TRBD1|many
TGTGCCAGCAGTTTAGGGGACAGACGAAAAGAGACCCAGTACTTC
CASSLGDRRKETQYF
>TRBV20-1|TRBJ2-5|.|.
TGCAGTGCTAGAGACAGCTGGGGGCTAGGTTACCAAGAGACCCAGTACTTC
CSARDSWGLGYQETQYF
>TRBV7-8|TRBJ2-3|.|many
TGTGCCAGCAGCTTCGACGGACGCACAGATACGCAGTATTTT
CASSFDGRTDTQYF
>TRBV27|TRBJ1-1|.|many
TGTGCCAGCAGAAATAATGGGGTTAGCACTGAAGCTTTCTTT
CASRNNGVSTEAFF
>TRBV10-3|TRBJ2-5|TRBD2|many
TGTGCCATCAAGAAGCGGGGGAGCCAAGAGACCCAGTACTTC
CAIKKRGSQETQYF
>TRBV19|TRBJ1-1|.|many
TGTGCCAGTAGTATTAGGGTGATGAACACTGAAGCTTTCTTT
CASSIRVMNTEAFF
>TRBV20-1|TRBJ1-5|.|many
TGCAGTGTTCGAGGTGGAAATCAGCCCCAGCATTTT
CSVRGGNQPQHF